The sequence of this T cell receptor beta chain was determined in a study of blood T cell repertoires in COVID-19. Study as a whole: Collection of acute and convalescent COVID-19 samples took place in the United States, Italy and Spain. Sample material is recorded as cDNA or gDNA derived from T cells, B-cell-depleted T cells, or PBMCs.

V dropped 2 bases and J dropped 7; count of bases not matched to a gene: 6. There are 16 residues in the CDR3. Germline V gives CDR1 SGHTA, CDR2 FQGNSA. Original handling: Estimation of nucleated cell counts was performed using reference gene primer amplification. Assay: immunoSEQ multiplex PCR; the TCRdb copy retains only in-frame clones and omits some. Clone size and V and J calls were adopted from that table, with D and trimming inferred from the DNA. The data show about 300,000 clones, roughly 88% seen once. The clonotype originates from a woman between 25 and 40 years old who had recovered from COVID-19. Material: peripheral blood. This chain links TRBV7-2 with TRBJ2-1, with 12 bases identical to TRBD1. The DNA of the CDR3 is TGTGCCAGCAGCTTAATGGGACAGGGGGCGGGAAATGAGCAGTTCTTC. Translating it yields CASSLMGQGAGNEQFF.